The 17 T cell receptor beta chains listed next were all sequenced from one sample in a study of CD8 T cells in ankylosing spondylitis. TCRdb independently ran MiXCR on the 5' RACE reads; one entry per CDR3 protein. This sample has under 200,000 distinct CDR3 sequences, with around 10% found just once. The sequenced sample consisted of blood, either unsorted or a sorted T cell fraction (not recorded which). The receptors stem from a male donor with ankylosing spondylitis or in good health (not recorded which).

This clonotype was recorded at least ten times. The genes are TRBV3-1 and TRBJ1-2; the match to TRBD1 covers 8 bases. This CDR3 region has 16 residues. Germline CDR1 and CDR2: LGHDT and YNNKEL (reference sequence). J lost 5 bases, V lost 4 bases, and 12 bases had no gene match. Here the CDR3 DNA reads TGTGCCAGCAGCCTCTACCCACCGGACAGGGATTATGGCTACACCTTC. Translation gives CASSLYPPDRDYGYTF. Using reference TRBV3-1 and TRBJ1-2 for the parts outside the CDR3, the full variable domain is DTAVSQTPKYLVTQMGNDKSIKCEQNLGHDTMYWYKQDSKKFLKIMFSYNNKELIINETVPNRFSPKSPDKAHLNLHINSLELGDSAVYFCASSLYPPDRDYGYTFGSGTRLTVV.

This clonotype was detected ten times or more. The chain uses TRBV7-8 and TRBJ2-1; TRBD2 matches 8 bases. The V gene's germline CDR1 is SGHVS and CDR2 FQNEAQ. V shed 0 bases and J 5 bases; nucleotides not matched to a gene: 12. The CDR3 totals 18 residues. The CDR3 region is CASSLAQVPGLVDNEQFF. The DNA of the CDR3 is TGTGCCAGCAGCTTAGCCCAGGTACCGGGACTAGTCGACAATGAGCAGTTCTTC.

V usage is TRBV20-1 and J usage is TRBJ1-3; D gene ambiguous. This CDR3 is 14 amino acids long. CDR1 and CDR2 (germline): DFQATT, SNEGSKA (reference sequence). Trimming removed 7 bases at V and 3 bases at J, with 16 bases between. CDR3 region: CSGGGLFNGNTIYF. CDR3 coding DNA: TGCAGTGGTGGAGGGTTATTCAATGGAAACACCATATATTTT.

This clonotype has at least ten counts. The chain carries TRBV10-3 and TRBJ2-2; D may be TRBD1 or TRBD2 (6 bases each). V shed 0 bases and J shed 0 bases, with 11 bases lying between them. The CDR3 runs to 17 residues. Per the germline V gene, CDR1 is ENHRY and CDR2 is SYGVKD. In nucleotides, the CDR3 is TGTGCCATCAGTGAGTCGAGGGGGGACTCGAACACCGGGGAGCTGTTTTTT. Protein: CAISESRGDSNTGELFF.

The rearrangement links TRBV2 to TRBJ1-1, with D hard to call. The CDR3 is 14 residues long. Germline V gene data show CDR1 as SNHLY and CDR2 as FYNNEI. V gave up 9 bases and J gave up 4 bases, with 18 bases separating them. The CDR3 region has the DNA TGTGCCAGACGATCCCCTCGGGCAGGCACTGAAGCTTTCTTT. This codes for CARRSPRAGTEAFF. Full variable domain (remainder filled in from reference TRBV2 and TRBJ1-1): EPEVTQTPSHQVTQMGQEVILRCVPISNHLYFYWYRQILGQKVEFLVSFYNNEISEKSEIFDDQFSVERPDGSNFTLKIRSTKLEDSAMYFCARRSPRAGTEAFFGQGTRLTVV.

Many counts were recorded for this clonotype. V usage is TRBV20-1 and J usage is TRBJ2-1, with 13 bases that match TRBD2. Looked up from germline, CDR1 is DFQATT and CDR2 is SNEGSKA (reference sequence). CDR3 length equals 15 residues. J was trimmed by 6 bases and V by 5 bases; bases with no gene match: 7. The CDR3 spells CSADGGLAGVNEQFF. CDR3 nucleotides: TGCAGTGCTGACGGCGGACTAGCGGGAGTCAATGAGCAGTTCTTC.

This clonotype was detected many times. This rearrangement joins TRBV20-1 to TRBJ2-1, with 13 bases matching TRBD2. Losses at the gene ends were 2 bases for V and 7 bases for J; bases not matched to a gene: 5. Germline lookup yields CDR1 DFQATT and CDR2 SNEGSKA (reference sequence). The CDR3 is made up of 15 amino acids. CDR3 sequence reads: CSARTTSGGANEQFF. For the CDR3, the DNA is TGCAGTGCTAGAACTACTAGCGGGGGGGCGAATGAGCAGTTCTTC.

This clonotype was detected ten times or more. The chain has TRBV6-5 and TRBJ2-7, with 8 bases fitting TRBD2. This CDR3 contains 17 residues. Germline V gene sequence: CDR1 MNHEY, CDR2 SVGAGI. Trimming took 0 bases from V and 0 from J; bases not matched to a gene: 7. The CDR3 loop is CASSYSSSSGPSYEQYF. CDR3 bases: TGTGCCAGCAGTTACTCGAGTTCTAGCGGGCCCTCCTACGAGCAGTACTTC.

In this sample, this clonotype turned up a few times. V gene TRBV15 combines with J gene TRBJ2-7; no clear D. Trimming took 8 bases from V and 0 from J, leaving 14 bases between them. This CDR3 is 14 amino acids long. Per germline, CDR1 LNHNV and CDR2 YYDKDF (reference sequence). The CDR3 coding sequence is TGTGCCACCCGAATGGGGTATAGCTCCTACGAGCAGTACTTC. Translated: CATRMGYSSYEQYF.

The chain combines TRBV6-6 with TRBJ2-7, with 8 bases aligning to TRBD2. The CDR3 spans 16 residues. The V gene's germline CDR1 is MNHNY and CDR2 SVGAGI (reference sequence). The V gene end was trimmed by 6 bases and the J gene end by 2 bases; junction bases not matched to a gene: 12. The CDR3: CASSQPASGLTYEQYF. The CDR3 DNA reads as TGTGCCAGCAGCCAACCGGCTAGCGGGTTAACCTACGAGCAGTACTTC.

V is TRBV7-1 and J is TRBJ2-7; TRBD1 aligns across 9 bases. TRBV7-1 is assigned to the ORF class and has an uncertain function. This CDR3 is built from 13 residues. V was pared by 8 bases and J by 4 bases, with 6 bases of the junction left unmatched. The CDR3 loop is CASFAGQGYEQYF. The CDR3 DNA follows: TGTGCCAGCTTTGCGGGACAGGGATACGAGCAGTACTTC.

This clonotype was counted between two and nine times. This chain links TRBV11-2 with TRBJ2-4; D possibly corresponds to TRBD1 (7 bases). The CDR3 has 14 amino acids. Germline V gene data show CDR1 as SGHAT and CDR2 as FQNNGV. The ends were cut back, 2 bases at V and 6 bases at J, with 11 bases in the middle. The CDR3 DNA sequence: TGTGCCAGCAGCTTATCCCAGGGGGGAAACATTCAGTACTTC. Residues: CASSLSQGGNIQYF.

J is TRBJ2-3 and V is TRBV5-1; 7 bases are shared with TRBD2. CDR3 length: 16 residues. V gave up 0 bases and J gave up 2 bases; unmatched junction bases: 6. In germline, CDR1 is SGHRS, CDR2 YFSETQ. The CDR3: CASSLEWTSPTDTQYF. In DNA form, the CDR3 reads TGCGCCAGCAGCTTGGAGTGGACTAGTCCCACAGATACGCAGTATTTT.

This clonotype was observed many times. The chain has TRBV24-1 and TRBJ1-2; D is unresolved. Trimming stripped 1 base from V and 6 bases from J, with 8 bases between. Germline V lookup: CDR1 KGHDR, CDR2 SFDVKD. The CDR3 is 13 residues long. CDR3: CATSDFHEHGYTF. CDR3 sequence (DNA): TGTGCCACCAGTGATTTTCACGAGCATGGCTACACCTTC.

V is TRBV11-3 and J is TRBJ2-3; the match to TRBD2 covers 7 bases. The trim removed 3 bases at V and 2 bases at J, leaving 5 bases unmatched. The CDR3 is 15 residues long. In germline, CDR1 is SGHNT, CDR2 YENEEA. The CDR3 reads CASSFGGGNTDTQYF. DNA for the CDR3: TGTGCCAGCAGCTTTGGGGGGGGAAACACAGATACGCAGTATTTT.

This clonotype has at least ten counts. The chain carries TRBV20-1 and TRBJ1-6; D unclear. Per the germline V gene, CDR1 is DFQATT and CDR2 is SNEGSKA (reference sequence). This CDR3 is built from 14 residues. Between the trimmed V and J ends, which lost 6 bases and 9 bases, there was a span of 18 bases. The CDR3 DNA follows: TGCAGTGCCACGTCCGGGGAAATTACTTCACCCCTCCACTTT. This sequence encodes CSATSGEITSPLHF.

The V gene is TRBV11-3, the J gene TRBJ2-1; D might be TRBD1 or TRBD2, each matching 5 bases. There are 16 residues in the CDR3. Trimming pared 1 base from V and 7 bases from J, leaving 17 bases between. From germline, CDR1 is SGHNT and CDR2 YENEEA. CDR3 nucleotide sequence: TGTGCCAGCAGCTTAGTGCCCACGGGGCAGAGGAATGAGCAGTTCTTC. It is translated as CASSLVPTGQRNEQFF. The full variable domain, with the rest looked up from reference TRBV11-3 and TRBJ2-1, is EAGVVQSPRYKIIEKKQPVAFWCNPISGHNTLYWYLQNLGQGPELLIRYENEEAVDDSQLPKDRFSAERLKGVDSTLKIQPAELGDSAVYLCASSLVPTGQRNEQFFGPGTRLTVL.